A selection of T cell receptor gamma chains follows, all from one sample in a study of gamma-delta chains in newborns, infants, children. TCRdb redid the clone calls on the reads with CATT. The top ten hold around 19% of the sample, which has roughly 2,500 gamma-chain clones, over 25% seen once. Material: blood. The source is a child who was a newborn, infant or young child, either healthy, febrile or measles-vaccinated (not recorded which). Both conserved end residues are part of each CDR3. The size field is filled for only some rows; it gives once, few, many or a size class.

j_gene	abundance	v_gene	len	CDR3aa	CDR3nt
TRGJ1/TRGJ2	-	TRGV8	15	CATWETVLNYYKKLF	TGTGCCACCTGGGAAACCGTTCTTAATTATTATAAGAAACTCTTT
TRGJ1/TRGJ2	-	TRGV9	14	CALWEVQGYYKKLF	TGTGCCTTGTGGGAGGTGCAAGGTTATTATAAGAAACTCTTT
TRGJP	-	TRGV2	13	CATWELGKKIKVF	TGTGCCACCTGGGAGTTGGGCAAAAAAATCAAGGTATTT
TRGJP	few	TRGV9	19	CALWEVKRRQELGKKIKVF	TGTGCCTTGTGGGAGGTAAAAAGGCGGCAAGAGTTGGGCAAAAAAATCAAGGTATTT
TRGJ1/TRGJ2	large	TRGV9	11	CALWEGRKKLF	TGTGCCTTGTGGGAGGGACGTAAGAAACTCTTT
TRGJP	few	TRGV9	16	CALWEGPWMGKKIKVF	TGTGCCTTGTGGGAGGGCCCGTGGATGGGCAAAAAAATCAAGGTATTT
TRGJP	medium-sized	TRGV9	16	CALWEVRGLGKKIKVF	TGTGCCTTGTGGGAGGTGCGCGGGTTGGGCAAAAAAATCAAGGTATTT
TRGJP	-	TRGV9	18	CALWEVEGSELGKKIKVF	TGCGCCTTGTGGGAGGTGGAGGGATCCGAGTTGGGCAAAAAAATCAAGGTATTT
TRGJP	medium-sized	TRGV9	14	CALWVELGKKIKVF	TGTGCCTTGTGGGTAGAGTTGGGCAAAAAAATCAAGGTATTT
TRGJP	-	TRGV9	18	CALWEVHGKELGKKIKVF	TGTGCCTTGTGGGAGGTGCACGGGAAAGAGTTGGGCAAAAAAATCAAGGTATTC
TRGJP	medium-sized	TRGV9	18	CALWEPRGVELGKKIKVF	TGTGCCTTGTGGGAGCCCCGGGGAGTCGAGTTGGGCAAAAAAATCAAGGTATTT
TRGJ1/TRGJ2	-	TRGV9	14	CALWEVRRLRKKLF	TGTGCCTTGTGGGAGGTGCGGAGGCTGAGGAAGAAACTCTTT
TRGJP	-	TRGV9	17	CALWEVRRGLGKKIKVF	TGTGCCTTGTGGGAGGTGCGGAGAGGGTTGGGCAAAAAAATCAAGGTATTT
TRGJP	-	TRGV9	13	CALRELDKKIKVF	TGTGCCTTGAGGGAGTTGGACAAAAAAATCAAGGTATTT
TRGJ1/TRGJ2	medium-sized	TRGV2	12	CATWDGPPKKLF	TGTGCCACCTGGGACGGGCCCCCCAAGAAACTCTTT
TRGJP	medium-sized	TRGV9	16	CALWESQELGKKIKVF	TGTGCCTTGTGGGAGTCCCAAGAGTTGGGCAAAAAAATCAAGGTATTT
TRGJ1/TRGJ2	-	TRGV9	16	CALWEVPPLIYYKKLF	TGTGCCTTGTGGGAGGTGCCTCCCCTCATTTATTATAAGAAACTCTTT
TRGJP	few	TRGV9	16	CALWEKPRVGKKIKVF	TGTGCCTTGTGGGAGAAACCGAGGGTGGGCAAAAAAATCAAGGTATTT
TRGJ1/TRGJ2	large	TRGV8	12	CATWPNYYKKLF	TGTGCCACCTGGCCGAATTATTATAAGAAACTCTTT
TRGJP	few	TRGV9	16	CALWEGRELGKKIKVF	TGTGCCTTGTGGGAGGGCCGGGAGTTGGGCAAAAAAATCAAGGTATTT
TRGJP	medium-sized	TRGV9	17	CALWEVHLELGKKIKVF	TGTGCCTTGTGGGAGGTGCATCTGGAGTTGGGCAAAAAAATCAAGGTATTT
TRGJP	once	TRGV9	18	CALWEMQAQELGKKIKVF	TGTGCCTTGTGGGAGATGCAGGCGCAAGAGTTGGGCAAAAAAATCAAGGTATTT
TRGJP	large	TRGV9	16	CALWEVEELGKKIKVF	TGTGCCTTGTGGGAGGTAGAAGAGTTGGGCAAAAAAATCAAGGTATTT
TRGJP	-	TRGV9	17	CALWEATRELGKKIKVF	TGTGCCTTGTGGGAGGCCACTCGGGAGTTGGGCAAAAAAATCAAGGTATTT
TRGJP	-	TRGV9	17	CALWDPIGELGKKIKVF	TGTGCCTTGTGGGACCCCATAGGGGAGTTGGGCAAAAAAATCAAGGTATTT
TRGJ1/TRGJ2	medium-sized	TRGV2	14	CATWDGPDYYKKLF	TGTGCCACCTGGGACGGGCCGGATTATTATAAGAAACTCTTT
TRGJ1/TRGJ2	few	TRGV9	13	CALWFTLVYKKLF	TGTGCCTTGTGGTTTACATTAGTGTATAAGAAACTCTTT
TRGJ1/TRGJ2	few	TRGV8	11	CATWGSKKKLF	TGTGCCACCTGGGGTTCGAAGAAGAAACTCTTT
TRGJP	few	TRGV9	17	CALWEVLGELGKKIKVF	TGTGCCCTGTGGGAGGTGCTCGGAGAGTTGGGCAAAAAAATCAAGGTATTT
TRGJP	medium-sized	TRGV9	16	CALWAHAELGKKIKVF	TGTGCCTTGTGGGCGCACGCAGAGTTGGGCAAAAAAATCAAGGTATTT
TRGJP	-	TRGV9	17	CALWELTQELGKKIKVF	TGTGCCCTGTGGGAGCTAACGCAAGAGTTGGGCAAAAAAATCAAGGTATTT
TRGJP	few	TRGV9	17	CALWEARQELGKKIKVF	TGTGCCTTGTGGGAGGCAAGGCAAGAGTTGGGCAAAAAAATCAAGGTATTT
TRGJP	-	TRGV9	20	CALWEVRQGAKELGKKIKVF	TGTGCCTTGTGGGAGGTGCGCCAAGGGGCCAAAGAGTTGGGCAAAAAAATCAAGGTATTT
TRGJ1/TRGJ2	-	TRGV9	12	CALWGLDYKKLF	TGTGCCTTGTGGGGCCTCGATTATAAGAAACTCTTT
TRGJP	-	TRGV9	19	CALWEVRTPQGLGKKIKVF	TGTGCCTTGTGGGAGGTGAGGACTCCACAAGGGTTGGGCAAAAAAATCAAGGTATTT
TRGJP1	-	TRGV9	11	CALWGSSFKIF	TGTGCCTTGTGGGGCTCTTCGTTCAAGATATTT
TRGJP	-	TRGV9	17	CALWEALLQLGKKIKVF	TGTGCCTTGTGGGAGGCCCTGCTTCAGTTGGGCAAAAAAATCAAGGTATTT
TRGJP	-	TRGV9	17	CALWEVLPELGKKIKVF	TGTGCCTTGTGGGAGGTGCTCCCAGAGTTGGGCAAAAAGATCAAGGTATTT
TRGJP	-	TRGV9	17	CALWEHLRELGKKIKVF	TGTGCCTTGTGGGAGCACCTCCGGGAGTTGGGCAAAAAAATCAAGGTATTT
TRGJP	few	TRGV9	17	CALWEVLQELGKKIKVF	TGTGCCTTGTGGGAGGTGCTACAAGAGTTGGGCAAAAAGATCAAGGTATTT
TRGJP	-	TRGV9	17	CALWEEKRELGKKIKVF	TGTGCCTTGTGGGAGGAGAAGCGGGAGTTGGGCAAAAAAATCAAGGTATTT
TRGJ1/TRGJ2	medium-sized	TRGV9	12	CALWEAHVRKLF	TGTGCCTTGTGGGAGGCCCACGTTCGGAAACTCTTT
TRGJ1/TRGJ2	-	TRGV9	14	CALWEVQSPYKKLF	TGTGCCTTGTGGGAGGTGCAATCCCCTTATAAGAAACTCTTT
TRGJP	few	TRGV9	18	CALWEVQGGTLGKKIKVF	TGTGCCTTGTGGGAGGTGCAGGGCGGTACGTTGGGCAAAAAAATCAAGGTATTT
TRGJP1	-	TRGV9	13	CALGEGTGWFKIF	TGTGCCTTGGGGGAGGGCACTGGTTGGTTCAAGATATTT
TRGJ1/TRGJ2	medium-sized	TRGV2	16	CATWDRIYWNYYKKLF	TGTGCCACCTGGGACCGGATTTACTGGAATTATTATAAGAAACTCTTT
TRGJP	-	TRGV9	18	CALWEDQGWELGKKIKVF	TGTGCCTTGTGGGAGGACCAAGGGTGGGAGTTGGGCAAAAAAATCAAGGTATTT
TRGJP	-	TRGV9	16	CALWVLQELGKKIKVF	TGTGCCTTGTGGGTATTACAAGAGTTGGGCAAAAAAATCAAGGTATTT
TRGJP	-	TRGV9	19	CALWDGAGRQELGKKIKVF	TGTGCCTTGTGGGACGGTGCGGGCCGCCAAGAGTTGGGCAAAAAAATCAAGGTATTT
TRGJ1/TRGJ2	-	TRGV2	13	CATWDGPYCKKLF	TGTGCCACCTGGGACGGGCCTTATTGTAAGAAACTCTTT